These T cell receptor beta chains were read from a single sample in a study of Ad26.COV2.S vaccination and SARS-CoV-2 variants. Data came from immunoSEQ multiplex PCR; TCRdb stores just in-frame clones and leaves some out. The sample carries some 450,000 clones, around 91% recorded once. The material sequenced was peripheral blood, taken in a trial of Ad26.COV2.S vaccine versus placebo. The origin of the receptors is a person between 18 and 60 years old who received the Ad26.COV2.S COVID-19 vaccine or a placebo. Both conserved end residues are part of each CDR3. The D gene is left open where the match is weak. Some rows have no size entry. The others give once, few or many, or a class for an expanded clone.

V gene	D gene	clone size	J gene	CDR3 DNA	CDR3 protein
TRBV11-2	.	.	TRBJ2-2	TGTGCCAGCAGCTTAGTGTACACCGGGGAGCTGTTTTTT	CASSLVYTGELFF
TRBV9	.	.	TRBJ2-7	TGTGCCAGCAGCGTAGGGAGGGAGGCCCCCTACGAGCAGTACTTC	CASSVGREAPYEQYF
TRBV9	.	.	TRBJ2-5	TGTGCCAGCAGCGGGGCCGGGGAGACCCAGTACTTC	CASSGAGETQYF
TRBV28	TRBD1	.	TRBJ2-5	TGTGCCAGCAGTAAGGGGGCTCGGGAGACCCAGTACTTC	CASSKGARETQYF
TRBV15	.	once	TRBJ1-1	TGTGCCACCAGAGCCCCTTCCAACACTGAAGCTTTCTTT	CATRAPSNTEAFF
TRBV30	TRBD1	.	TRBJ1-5	TGTGCCTGCCAAACAGGGGACAATCAGCCCCAGCATTTT	CACQTGDNQPQHF
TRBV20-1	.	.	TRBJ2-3	TGCAGTGCTAGTGGTTCCGGACAAAGATTCACAGATACGCAGTATTTT	CSASGSGQRFTDTQYF
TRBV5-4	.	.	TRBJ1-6	TGTGCCAGCAGCTTTCAATCAGGGTATAATTCACCCCTCCACTTT	CASSFQSGYNSPLHF
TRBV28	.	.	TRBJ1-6	TGTGCCAGCAGCCCTGATCGCTCCTATAATTCACCCCTCCACTTT	CASSPDRSYNSPLHF
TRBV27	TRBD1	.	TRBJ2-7	TGTGCCAGCAGTGCACGGGACAGCTACTACGAGCAGTACTTC	CASSARDSYYEQYF
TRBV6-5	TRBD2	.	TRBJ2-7	TGTGCCAGCAGCCGGACTAGCGGGAGCGAGCAGTACTTC	CASSRTSGSEQYF
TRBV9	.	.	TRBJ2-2	TGTGCCAGCAGCGTAGCAGCGCGGAACACCGGGGAGCTGTTTTTT	CASSVAARNTGELFF
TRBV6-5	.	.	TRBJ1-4	TGTGCCAGCGCCTCTGGGAAGGTCGATGAAAAACTGTTTTTT	CASASGKVDEKLFF
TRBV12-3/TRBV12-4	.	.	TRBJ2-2	TGTGCCAGCAGCCGGGACGGCACCGGGGAGCTGTTTTTT	CASSRDGTGELFF
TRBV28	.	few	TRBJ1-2	TGTGCCAGCACCAAAACGGGGCTTAATGGCTACACCTTC	CASTKTGLNGYTF
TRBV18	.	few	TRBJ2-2	TGTGCCAGCTCATCACAGGGGAACACCGGGGAGCTGTTTTTT	CASSSQGNTGELFF
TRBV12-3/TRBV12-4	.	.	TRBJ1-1	TGTGCCAGCAGTCTTCTCCAGATGGGAGAAGCTTTCTTT	CASSLLQMGEAFF
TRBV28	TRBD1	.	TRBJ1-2	TGTGCCAGCAGTTTCCAGACAGGGAGGAAACATGGCTACACCTTC	CASSFQTGRKHGYTF
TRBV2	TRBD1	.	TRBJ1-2	TGTGCCAGCAGTCTTGACAGGGCAGGCTATGGCTACACCTTC	CASSLDRAGYGYTF
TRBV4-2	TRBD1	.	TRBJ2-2	TGTGCCACCGAACCGGGACAGGGGTCCGGGGAGCTGTTTTTT	CATEPGQGSGELFF
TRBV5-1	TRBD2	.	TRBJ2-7	TGCGCCAGCAGCTTAACTAGCGACTCCTACGAGCAGTACTTC	CASSLTSDSYEQYF
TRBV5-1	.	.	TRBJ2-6	TGCGCCAGCAGCTTGGACCCCCGGAGACTCTCTGGGGCCAACGTCCTGACTTTC	CASSLDPRRLSGANVLTF
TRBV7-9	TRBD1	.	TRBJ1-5	TGTGCCAGCAGCTTAGTGGGGGGACAGGGGGCAGGTCCCCAGCATTTT	CASSLVGGQGAGPQHF
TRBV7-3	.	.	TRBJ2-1	TGTGCCAGCAGCTTAACGGCCAACAATGAGCAGTTCTTC	CASSLTANNEQFF
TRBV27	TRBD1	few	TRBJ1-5	TGTGCCAGCAGTTTACTAGGGGGCGTTCAGCCCCAGCATTTT	CASSLLGGVQPQHF
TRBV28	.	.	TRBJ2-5	TGTGCCAGCAGTTCGACCAGGACCGGTGTCCCGGAGACCCAGTACTTC	CASSSTRTGVPETQYF
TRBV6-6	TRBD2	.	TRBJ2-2	TGTGCCAGCAGTTACAGGTCTAGCGGAACCGGGGAGCTGTTTTTT	CASSYRSSGTGELFF
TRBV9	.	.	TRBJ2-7	TGTGCCAGCAGCGGAGGAAGGAGGGCCCCCACCTACGAGCAGTACTTC	CASSGGRRAPTYEQYF
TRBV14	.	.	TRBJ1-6	TGTGCCAGCAGCCAAGGGGGGGATTCACCCCTCCACTTT	CASSQGGDSPLHF
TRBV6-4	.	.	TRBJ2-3	TGTGCCAGCAGTGACGGAGGGACCCGGGGAGATACGCAGTATTTT	CASSDGGTRGDTQYF
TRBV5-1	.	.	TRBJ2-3	TGCGCCAGCAGCTTGGATAGCGGACGCACAGATACGCAGTATTTT	CASSLDSGRTDTQYF
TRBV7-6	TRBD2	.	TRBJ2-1	TGTGCCAGCAGCTTATGGGCCCGGCGGGCTAGCGGGATACTCTACAATGAGCAGTTCTTC	CASSLWARRASGILYNEQFF
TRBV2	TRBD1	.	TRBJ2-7	TGTGCCATCCGGGACAGGGGCCTTTACGAGCAGTACTTC	CAIRDRGLYEQYF
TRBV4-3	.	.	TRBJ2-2	TGCGCCAGCAGCCAAGTAATGGCGGCCGACACCGGGGAGCTGTTTTTT	CASSQVMAADTGELFF
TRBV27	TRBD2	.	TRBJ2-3	TGTGCCAGCAGACCAGATATAGGCCTTGGGACTAGCGGCACAGATACGCAGTATTTT	CASRPDIGLGTSGTDTQYF
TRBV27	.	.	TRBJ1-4	TGTGCCAGTAGGGGAGGTGAAAAACTGTTTTTT	CASRGGEKLFF
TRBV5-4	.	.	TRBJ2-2	TGTGCCAGCAGCTTAGCGGGTAAAAACACCGGGGAGCTGTTTTTT	CASSLAGKNTGELFF
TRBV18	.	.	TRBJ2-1	TGTGCCAGCTCTCCACTGGGCGGGGACCTTAGCGATGAGCAGTTCTTC	CASSPLGGDLSDEQFF
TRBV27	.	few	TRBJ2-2	TGTGCCAGCAGTTTAGGCGGCACCGGGGAGCTGTTTTTT	CASSLGGTGELFF
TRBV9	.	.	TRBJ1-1	TGTGCCAGCAGCGTAGGGAGGACGAACACTGAAGCTTTCTTT	CASSVGRTNTEAFF
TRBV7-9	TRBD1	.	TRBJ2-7	TGTGCCAGCAGCTCGGGACAGGGGGACTACGAGCAGTACTTC	CASSSGQGDYEQYF
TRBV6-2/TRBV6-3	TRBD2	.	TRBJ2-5	TGTGCCAGCAGTTACCGGCTAGCGGGAGGAGTAGAGGAGACCCAGTACTTC	CASSYRLAGGVEETQYF
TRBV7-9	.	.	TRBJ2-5	TGTGCCAGCAGCTTAGATTGGGCCGGCCAAGAGACCCAGTACTTC	CASSLDWAGQETQYF
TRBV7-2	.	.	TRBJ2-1	TGTGCCAGCAGCTTAGGAGCAGCGAATGAGCAGTTCTTC	CASSLGAANEQFF
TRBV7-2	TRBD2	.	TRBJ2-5	TGTGCCAGCAGCTTAGCCACTAGCGGACAAGAGACCCAGTACTTC	CASSLATSGQETQYF
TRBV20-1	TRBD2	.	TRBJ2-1	TGCAGTGCTAGTTTGCGACTAGCGGGCTACAATGAGCAGTTCTTC	CSASLRLAGYNEQFF
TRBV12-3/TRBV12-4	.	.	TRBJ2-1	TGTGCCAGCAGTCTCTTTGAGGGGAATGAGCAGTTCTTC	CASSLFEGNEQFF
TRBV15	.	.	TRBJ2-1	TGTGCCACCAGCAGAGGTCCCAGCTCTCAGGGTAATGAGCAGTTCTTC	CATSRGPSSQGNEQFF
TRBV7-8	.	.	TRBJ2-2	TGTGCCAGCAGCTTAGCGGGACCGGGGCGGACTGGGGAGCTGTTTTTT	CASSLAGPGRTGELFF
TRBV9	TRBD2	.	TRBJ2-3	TGTGCCAGCACCCTAGGGCTAGCGGCTAGCACAGATACGCAGTATTTT	CASTLGLAASTDTQYF
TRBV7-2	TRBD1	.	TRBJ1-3	TGTGCCAGCAGCTTAGGGAGGACAGGTTTCGTGGACACCATATATTTT	CASSLGRTGFVDTIYF
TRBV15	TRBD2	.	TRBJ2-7	TGTGCCACCAGCAGAGAGGGCGGGAGCTGGCAGTACTTC	CATSREGGSWQYF
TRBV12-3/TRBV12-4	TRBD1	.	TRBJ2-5	TGTGCCAGCAGGGACAGGGGAGAGACCCAGTACTTC	CASRDRGETQYF
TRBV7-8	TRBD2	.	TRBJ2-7	TGTGCCAGCAGCCCAGGACTAGCGGGAGGGCCCGGAGGCTTCTACGAGCAGTACTTC	CASSPGLAGGPGGFYEQYF
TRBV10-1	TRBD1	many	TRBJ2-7	TGCGCCAGCAGCTCCCTACAGGGGGAGGACTACGAGCAGTACTTC	CASSSLQGEDYEQYF
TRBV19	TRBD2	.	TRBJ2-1	TGTGCCAGTAGCTTCCGGGAGGGGACCGAGCAGTTCTTC	CASSFREGTEQFF
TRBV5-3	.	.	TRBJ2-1	TGTGCCAGAAGCTTAGGCCAGGAGCAGTTCTTC	CARSLGQEQFF
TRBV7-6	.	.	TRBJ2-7	TGTGCCAGCAGCTTAAACACTCCCTACGAGCAGTACTTC	CASSLNTPYEQYF
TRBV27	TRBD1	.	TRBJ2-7	TGTGCCAGCAGGGGGCCGAGGGGACAGGCCTACGAGCAGTACTTC	CASRGPRGQAYEQYF
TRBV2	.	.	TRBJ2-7	TGTGCCAGCAGTGCCAACCTCAGGGGTTCCGAGCAGTACTTC	CASSANLRGSEQYF